The 2 T cell receptor beta chains below all came from one sample that was sequenced in a study of blood T cell repertoires in COVID-19. Profiling relied on immunoSEQ multiplex PCR, and the TCRdb table lists in-frame clones only, not all of them. The table lists roughly 80,000 clones, around 86% of them singletons. The sequencing sample was made of peripheral blood. Source of these receptors: a human donor in a cohort sampled during active COVID-19.

V and J are TRBV19 and TRBJ2-7, with a tentative D call TRBD2 (5 bases). Trimming cost V 1 base and J 3 bases, with 16 bases left between them. Germline CDR1 is LNHDA and CDR2 is SQIVND (reference sequence). This CDR3 region has 16 residues. Here the CDR3 reads CASSIGERRTVYEQYF. CDR3 nucleotide sequence: TGTGCCAGTAGTATAGGGGAGCGGCGGACTGTCTACGAGCAGTACTTC.

J is TRBJ1-1 and V is TRBV6-5; D gene ambiguous. CDR3 length: 14 amino acids. CDR1 is MNHEY and CDR2 is SVGAGI in the germline V gene. The V and J ends lost 10 bases and 1 base respectively, with 16 bases between them. The CDR3 is CATFWPSGNTEAFF. The CDR3 DNA reads TGTGCCACTTTTTGGCCTTCGGGGAACACTGAAGCTTTCTTT.